The 23 T cell receptor beta chains below come from one sample, sequenced in a study of CD8 T cells in ankylosing spondylitis. Which antigens these TCRs recognize remains unknown. MiXCR, run by TCRdb on the 5' RACE reads, gives a single entry per CDR3 protein. The sample has just under 550,000 distinct CDR3 sequences, roughly 13% seen once. Whole-study results and caveats: Ankylosing spondylitis blood seemed to carry a telltale TCR beta motif made of roughly 8 highly homologous variants.

Sequencing input: blood, either unsorted or a sorted T cell fraction (not recorded which). The receptor source for this set is a male donor with ankylosing spondylitis.

The genes are TRBV20-1 and TRBJ1-4, with a weak D call TRBD1 (6 bases). Per the germline V gene, CDR1 is DFQATT and CDR2 is SNEGSKA (reference sequence). The ends were cut back, 6 bases at V and 8 bases at J, with 13 bases in the middle. This CDR3 is built from 12 residues. The CDR3 loop is CSAYRDSEKLFF. CDR3 nucleotides: TGCAGTGCATACAGGGACTCAGAAAAACTGTTTTTT.

The CDR3, as DNA: TGTGCCAGCAGCCATCTGGGACTAGCGGGAGGCGCAGAGACCCAGTACTTC. Protein product: CASSHLGLAGGAETQYF. V gene TRBV3-1 combines with J gene TRBJ2-5; TRBD2 matches at 15 bases. This CDR3 region has 17 residues. Trimming took 3 bases from V and 4 from J; bases not matched to a gene: 6. The germline CDR1 and CDR2 sequences are LGHDT and YNNKEL (reference sequence).

This clonotype was seen more than once but under ten times. The DNA is omitted, as the CDR3 cannot be located on it reliably, and the CDR3 follows TCRdb's listing. The chain uses TRBV9 and TRBJ1-2. Per germline, CDR1 SGDLS and CDR2 YYNGEE. The length of the CDR3 is 15 amino acids, counting both ends. The CDR3 sequence: CASSVGRGTRLGRTF.

The chain couples TRBV25-1 to TRBJ2-1; TRBD1 might be the D (5 bases). The germline CDR1 and CDR2 sequences are MGHDK and SYGVNS. Trimming removed 8 bases at V and 3 bases at J, with 20 bases between. CDR3 length: 16 amino acids. CDR3 DNA sequence: TGTGCCAGCCGGAGTACTAATGGACACTACTACAATGAGCAGTTCTTC. Encoded protein: CASRSTNGHYYNEQFF.

The sample holds a few counts of this clonotype. The chain is built from TRBV12-3 or TRBV12-4 and TRBJ1-1, with unresolved D. The CDR3 totals 12 residues. Deletions cut 6 bases from V and 7 bases from J, with 12 bases between. CDR3 loop: CASRLDRGEAFF. CDR3 in DNA: TGTGCCAGCAGACTTGACCGGGGTGAAGCTTTCTTT.

This clonotype was seen ten or more times. The chain couples TRBV20-1 to TRBJ2-7; 8 bases are shared with TRBD2. The CDR3 has 14 amino acids. Germline loops: CDR1 DFQATT, CDR2 SNEGSKA (reference sequence). V dropped 7 bases and J dropped 0; count of bases not matched to a gene: 8. DNA of the CDR3: TGCAGTGTATCTAGCGGGTTGAGCTCCTACGAGCAGTACTTC. This translates into CSVSSGLSSYEQYF.

This clonotype was detected only a few times. The rearrangement uses TRBV5-1 and TRBJ2-7, with D maybe TRBD2 (5 bases). Germline CDR1 is SGHRS and CDR2 is YFSETQ. The CDR3 runs to 14 residues. V was clipped by 0 bases and J by 2 bases, with 9 bases between them. The CDR3 nucleotides read TGCGCCAGCAGCTTGGCCGCGGGTACCTACGAGCAGTACTTC. This encodes CASSLAAGTYEQYF. The full variable domain, in which reference TRBV5-1 and TRBJ2-7 provide the parts outside the CDR3, is KAGVTQTPRYLIKTRGQQVTLSCSPISGHRSVSWYQQTPGQGLQFLFEYFSETQRNKGNFPGRFSGRQFSNSRSEMNVSTLELGDSALYLCASSLAAGTYEQYFGPGTRLTVT.

This clonotype was picked up a small number of times. This rearrangement joins TRBV12-3 or TRBV12-4 to TRBJ2-1; D may be TRBD2 (5 bases). Trimming cost V 1 base and J 4 bases, with 11 bases left between them. The CDR3 runs to 15 residues. The CDR3 reads CASSLGADVYNEQFF. CDR3 bases: TGTGCCAGCAGTTTAGGAGCGGATGTATACAATGAGCAGTTCTTC.

This rearrangement joins TRBV29-1 to TRBJ2-5; TRBD2 might be the D (6 bases). Deletions cut 3 bases from V and 4 bases from J, with 12 bases between. Germline lookup yields CDR1 SQVTM and CDR2 ANQGSEA. CDR3 size: 13 residues. CDR3 sequence reads: CSVDTSSRETQYF. CDR3 coding DNA: TGCAGCGTTGACACTAGCTCGAGAGAGACCCAGTACTTC.

This clonotype has just a few counts. V gene TRBV4-2 combines with J gene TRBJ1-2, with a weak D call TRBD1 (5 bases). The length of the CDR3 is 14 residues. V lost 0 bases and J 4 bases, leaving 9 bases between the germline ends. The germline CDR1 and CDR2 sequences are LGHNA and YNFKEQ. CDR3 bases: TGTGCCAGCAGCCAAGATATCAGGGTCTATGGCTACACCTTC. It is translated as CASSQDIRVYGYTF.

The chain combines TRBV30 with TRBJ2-6; 7 positions match TRBD1. The CDR3 length is 16 residues. After removal of 0 bases from V and 4 bases from J, the junction contained 6 bases not matched to a gene. Germline V lookup: CDR1 GTSNPN, CDR2 SVGIG (reference sequence). The CDR3 here is CAWSVLRGPGANVLTF. CDR3 DNA: TGTGCCTGGAGTGTACTGAGGGGGCCAGGGGCCAACGTCCTGACTTTC.

This clonotype was counted a few times. The chain combines TRBV9 with TRBJ1-1, with D hard to call. Trimming shortened V by 3 bases and J by 2 bases, and 17 bases separated the two germline ends. The CDR3 extends over 16 amino acids. Germline V gives CDR1 SGDLS, CDR2 YYNGEE. The CDR3 nucleotides read TGTGCCAGCAGCGATCCCTCCCGTAGCGCCAACACTGAAGCTTTCTTT. It yields the protein CASSDPSRSANTEAFF.

The gene calls are TRBV9 and TRBJ1-1; tentatively, D is TRBD1 (5 bases). Germline CDR1 and CDR2: SGDLS and YYNGEE. Deletions cut 2 bases from V and 5 bases from J, with 13 bases between. This CDR3 comprises 14 residues. CDR3 nucleotide sequence: TGTGCCAGCAGCGTCACCTCGGGGGGGACTGAAGCTTTCTTT. It specifies CASSVTSGGTEAFF.

V and J are TRBV20-1 and TRBJ2-7; D not certain. CDR1 DFQATT and CDR2 SNEGSKA come from the germline V gene (reference sequence). Trimming stripped 5 bases from V and 6 bases from J, with 8 bases between. The CDR3 length is 10 residues. The CDR3 nucleotides read TGCAGTGCTGAAGGAGCCGAGCAGTACTTC. Its protein product is CSAEGAEQYF.

This clonotype was found a few times. The rearrangement uses TRBV2 and TRBJ1-2, with D uncertain. The germline CDR1 and CDR2 sequences are SNHLY and FYNNEI. V was shortened by 6 bases and J by 0 bases, with 17 bases between the two germline ends. This CDR3 contains 16 residues. In nucleotides, the CDR3 is TGTGCCAGCAGACGCATAAGCCTACCCTCTAACTATGGCTACACCTTC. Translated: CASRRISLPSNYGYTF.

In DNA form, the CDR3 reads TGCGCCAGCAGCATAGGCCAGGGTACCGCTGAAGCTTTCTTT. Translated: CASSIGQGTAEAFF. The V and J genes are TRBV5-1 and TRBJ1-1; TRBD1 might be the D (5 bases). Germline CDR1 and CDR2: SGHRS and YFSETQ. This CDR3 has 14 amino acids. V gave up 4 bases and J gave up 6 bases, with 16 bases separating them.

This clonotype came up a few times. V and J are TRBV6-5 and TRBJ2-7; D gene uncertain. V was shortened by 0 bases and J by 0 bases, with 6 bases between the two germline ends. This CDR3 has 14 amino acids. CDR1 and CDR2 (germline): MNHEY, SVGAGI. CDR3 sequence reads: CASSYSSNSYEQYV. In nucleotides, the CDR3 is TGTGCCAGCAGTTACTCGTCGAACTCCTACGAGCAGTACGTC.

Of note for this clonotype: A junction boundary mismatches the germline segment, possibly from a read error. V gene TRBV20-1 combines with J gene TRBJ2-3, with TRBD2 matching 7 bases. Germline assignment: CDR1 DFQATT and CDR2 SNEGSKA (reference sequence). The length of the CDR3 is 16 residues. The CDR3 reads CSATSHSGSSRDTRYF. As DNA, the CDR3 is TGCAGTGCTACTTCCCATAGCGGGTCCTCGAGGGATACGCGGTATTTT.

This clonotype turned up a few times. The chain recombines TRBV5-1 with TRBJ1-2; no reliable D call. This CDR3 region has 13 residues. In germline, CDR1 is SGHRS, CDR2 YFSETQ. V shed 0 bases and J shed 8 bases, with 11 bases lying between them. The CDR3 sequence is CASSLVFGRGYTF. The CDR3 DNA sequence: TGCGCCAGCAGCTTGGTTTTTGGTCGAGGCTACACCTTC.

The J gene is TRBJ1-5, the V gene TRBV13; TRBD1 agrees at 7 bases. The CDR3 has 17 amino acids. Germline trimming cut 4 bases from V and 3 bases from J; bases unmatched to any gene: 12. CDR1 is PRHDT and CDR2 is FYEKMQ in the germline V gene (reference sequence). The CDR3 nucleotides are TGTGCCAGCAGCTCATCCACAGGGGCGCGAGACAATCAGCCCCAGCATTTT. The encoded protein is CASSSSTGARDNQPQHF.

This clonotype was observed many times. The chain couples TRBV5-1 to TRBJ1-1; 7 bases map to TRBD1. The germline V gene has CDR1 SGHRS and CDR2 YFSETQ. J was trimmed by 8 bases and V by 4 bases; bases with no gene match: 14. The CDR3 loop spans 15 amino acids. The CDR3 is CASSLGGTDPREAFF. For the CDR3, the DNA is TGCGCCAGCAGCCTGGGTGGGACAGATCCTAGGGAAGCTTTCTTT.

This clonotype was recorded at least ten times. The rearrangement links TRBV7-6 to TRBJ1-1; D gene unclear. Trimming took 4 bases from V and 0 from J, leaving 18 bases between them. The CDR3 totals 17 residues. CDR1 SGHVS and CDR2 FNYEAQ come from the germline V gene. The CDR3 sequence is CASSSRPETGMNTEAFF. CDR3 nucleotide sequence: TGTGCCAGCAGCTCGCGGCCGGAGACTGGCATGAACACTGAAGCTTTCTTT.

There are a few counts of this clonotype. V usage is TRBV20-1 and J usage is TRBJ2-1; 7 bases line up with TRBD2. This CDR3 has 12 amino acids. The V gene's germline CDR1 is DFQATT and CDR2 SNEGSKA (reference sequence). The trim removed 5 bases at V and 7 bases at J, leaving 5 bases unmatched. CDR3 DNA: TGCAGTGCTGGGACTACGGTTAATGAGCAGTTCTTC. Encoded protein: CSAGTTVNEQFF.